The 21 T cell receptor beta chains below were found in one sample sequenced in a study of control samples from healthy donors and cancer patients. Here immunoSEQ multiplex PCR was the method, and the copy in TCRdb shows in-frame clones only, minus some. The table lists about 160,000 clones, 90% to 95% of them singletons, with 0.65% to 0.75% in the top ten. Source material: blood. Receptors originate from a woman under 40 in good health.

This clone was observed a few times. The chain recombines TRBV6-5 with TRBJ1-5; 10 nucleotides agree with TRBD1. The CDR3 covers 15 residues. CDR1 is MNHEY and CDR2 is SVGAGI in the germline V gene. The V and J ends lost 5 bases and 1 base, in that order; junction bases with no gene match: 2. This chain's CDR3 is CASSLDRGSNQPQHF. Written as DNA, the CDR3 is TGTGCCAGCAGTCTGGACAGGGGGAGCAATCAGCCCCAGCATTTT.

The J gene is TRBJ2-3, the V gene TRBV5-5; D is uncertain. CDR3 length equals 15 residues. The germline V and J ends were trimmed by 1 base and 1 base, with 10 bases remaining between them. Per the germline V gene, CDR1 is SGHKS and CDR2 is YYEKEE (reference sequence). The DNA for the CDR3 is TGTGCCAGCAGCTTGACAGCCTTAGGCACAGATACGCAGTATTTT. Its protein product is CASSLTALGTDTQYF.

The V call is TRBV28, the J call TRBJ1-3, with D hard to call. V was pared by 6 bases and J by 6 bases, with 15 bases between. This CDR3 is built from 14 residues. Looked up from germline, CDR1 is MDHEN and CDR2 is SYDVKM. This CDR3 is CASSSWVPENTIYF. DNA of the CDR3: TGTGCCAGCAGCTCATGGGTTCCGGAAAACACCATATATTTT. Full variable domain (outside the CDR3, taken from reference TRBV28 and TRBJ1-3): DVKVTQSSRYLVKRTGEKVFLECVQDMDHENMFWYRQDPGLGLRLIYFSYDVKMKEKGDIPEGYSVSREKKERFSLILESASTNQTSMYLCASSSWVPENTIYFGEGSWLTVV.

This sequence joins TRBV18 and TRBJ1-5, with D perhaps matching TRBD1 (6 bases). Trimming removed 3 bases from V and 7 bases from J, with 19 bases in between. The germline V gene encodes CDR1 KGHSH and CDR2 LQKENI. This CDR3 spans 16 amino acids. The CDR3 region has the DNA TGTGCCAGCTCACCTAACGCGGGGGGCCAAGGGCAGCCCCAGCATTTT. Protein: CASSPNAGGQGQPQHF.

V gene TRBV28 combines with J gene TRBJ2-3; D is possibly TRBD1 (6 bases). Trimming stripped 6 bases from V and 1 base from J, with 14 bases between. The CDR3 runs 15 residues. Germline values: CDR1 MDHEN, CDR2 SYDVKM. The CDR3 DNA follows: TGTGCCAGCAGCGAGCCAGGGGATGGCACAGATACGCAGTATTTT. It codes for CASSEPGDGTDTQYF.

This chain connects TRBV3-1 (or the pseudogene TRBV3-2) to TRBJ2-7; D is undetermined. Germline V gives CDR1 LGHDT, CDR2 YNNKEL (reference sequence). The germline V and J ends were trimmed by 3 bases and 4 bases, with 4 bases remaining between them. The CDR3 covers 11 residues. DNA of the CDR3: TGTGCCAGCAGCCACGTATACGAGCAGTACTTC. Protein sequence: CASSHVYEQYF.

The CDR3, as DNA: TGCAGCGTTGAATCTGGGACTAGCGGGAGCAATGAGCAGTTCTTC. Translating gives CSVESGTSGSNEQFF. The chain links TRBV29-1 to TRBJ2-1; TRBD2 aligns across 14 bases. This CDR3 spans 15 amino acids. V shed 2 bases, J shed 6 bases, and the junction held 3 bases outside the gene matches. Germline CDR1 reads SQVTM; CDR2 reads ANQGSEA.

The rearrangement uses TRBV9 and TRBJ2-7; D gene ambiguous. Trimming took 3 bases from V and 1 from J, leaving 2 bases between them. Germline values: CDR1 SGDLS, CDR2 YYNGEE. The CDR3 is made up of 11 amino acids. The CDR3 sequence: CASSASYEQYF. The CDR3 coding sequence is TGTGCCAGCAGCGCGTCCTACGAGCAGTACTTC.

This chain links TRBV10-3 with TRBJ1-5; no clear D gene. The CDR3 loop spans 14 amino acids. Germline CDR1 reads ENHRY; CDR2 reads SYGVKD. The V end lost 4 bases, the J end lost 1 base, and 8 bases lay between the germline ends. The chain's CDR3 is CAISGAPSNQPQHF. The CDR3 DNA sequence: TGTGCCATCAGTGGGGCCCCAAGCAATCAGCCCCAGCATTTT.

The chain is built from TRBV10-3 and TRBJ2-2; tentatively, D is TRBD2 (6 bases). CDR3 length equals 15 residues. Trimming left V 9 bases short and J 0 bases short, with 14 bases between. The germline gives CDR1 ENHRY, CDR2 SYGVKD. In nucleotides, the CDR3 is TGTGCCATTGGGGGGAGTACAGCGAACACCGGGGAGCTGTTTTTT. Encoded protein: CAIGGSTANTGELFF.

V is TRBV11-2 and J is TRBJ2-7; a possible D gene is TRBD2 (5 bases). The V gene lost 2 bases and the J gene lost 4 bases, with 21 bases spanning the gap. The length of the CDR3 is 17 residues. From germline, CDR1 is SGHAT and CDR2 FQNNGV. CDR3 protein: CASSLRSPGGSMYEQYF. The DNA of the CDR3 is TGTGCCAGCAGCTTAAGGTCCCCGGGTGGGAGTATGTACGAGCAGTACTTC.

The V gene is TRBV12-5, the J gene TRBJ2-7; possible D gene TRBD1, 6 bases. This CDR3 spans 13 amino acids. V lost 7 bases, J lost 3 bases, and 13 bases lay in between. CDR1 LGHNT and CDR2 FRNRAP come from the germline V gene. CDR3 in DNA: TGTGCTAGTGCGGGACACGGAGTCTACGAGCAGTACTTC. It is translated as CASAGHGVYEQYF.

The chain employs TRBV10-2 and TRBJ1-5, with TRBD1 identical over 9 bases. The germline V gene encodes CDR1 WSHSY and CDR2 SAAADI. The J segment lost 6 bases and the V segment lost 6 bases, leaving 9 bases of the junction unmatched. The CDR3 runs to 15 residues. The chain's CDR3 is CASRETGGQGQPQHF. In nucleotides, the CDR3 is TGCGCCAGCAGGGAAACAGGGGGCCAGGGTCAGCCCCAGCATTTT.

J is TRBJ1-5 and V is TRBV28; D might be TRBD1 (6 bases). V shed 4 bases and J shed 6 bases, with 16 bases lying between them. This CDR3 has 15 amino acids. Germline CDR1 MDHEN, CDR2 SYDVKM. The CDR3 loop is CASSSTTGYGQPQHF. DNA of the CDR3: TGTGCCAGCAGTTCAACAACAGGGTACGGTCAGCCCCAGCATTTT.

This clone was detected only a few times. The chain combines TRBV4-1 with TRBJ1-5, with 8 bases that match TRBD1. In germline, CDR1 is MGHRA, CDR2 YSYEKL. This CDR3 region has 17 residues. V dropped 4 bases and J dropped 3; count of bases not matched to a gene: 11. The CDR3 loop reads CASSPVGGQGLNQPQHF. The CDR3 nucleotides read TGCGCCAGCAGCCCGGTGGGAGGACAGGGCCTCAATCAGCCCCAGCATTTT.

This CDR3 reads CASSIEHNEQFF. As DNA, the CDR3 is TGTGCCAGTAGTATAGAGCACAATGAGCAGTTCTTC. The J gene is TRBJ2-1, the V gene TRBV19, with D unclear. CDR1 is LNHDA and CDR2 is SQIVND in the germline V gene (reference sequence). V dropped 0 bases and J dropped 5 bases, with 2 bases sitting between them. The length of the CDR3 is 12 residues.

V and J are TRBV5-6 and TRBJ2-1; possibly TRBD2 for D (5 bases). Germline V gene lookup returns CDR1 SGHDT and CDR2 YYEEEE. With 2 bases removed from V and 3 bases from J, the gap between germline ends came to 12 bases. The CDR3 has 15 amino acids. Written as DNA, the CDR3 is TGTGCCAGCAGCTTTGGTGGGAGTGGCTACAATGAGCAGTTCTTC. It specifies CASSFGGSGYNEQFF.

Written as DNA, the CDR3 is TGCAGCGTTCGTCCCCAAGGGGTTTCCTCTGAAGCTTTCTTT. Translating it yields CSVRPQGVSSEAFF. The chain joins TRBV29-1 to TRBJ1-1; D might be TRBD1 (5 bases). Germline V gives CDR1 SQVTM, CDR2 ANQGSEA. Trimming shortened V by 5 bases and J by 6 bases, and 19 bases separated the two germline ends. The CDR3 extends over 14 amino acids.

This rearrangement joins TRBV5-4 to TRBJ2-7; D gene unclear. Trimming took 0 bases from V and 3 from J, leaving 10 bases between them. The CDR3 sequence is 14 residues long. Germline CDR1 SGHNT, CDR2 YYREEE (reference sequence). The CDR3 DNA follows: TGTGCCAGCAGCTTGGACCCCGTGGGCTACGAGCAGTACTTC. Translation: CASSLDPVGYEQYF.

This chain links TRBV19 with TRBJ2-3, with TRBD2 matching over 10 bases. Germline CDR1 reads LNHDA; CDR2 reads SQIVND (reference sequence). V shed 5 bases and J 4 bases; nucleotides not matched to a gene: 12. CDR3 length equals 17 residues. CDR3 residues: CASSAGAAGGPADTQYF. For the CDR3, the DNA is TGTGCCAGTAGTGCCGGAGCAGCGGGAGGGCCCGCAGATACGCAGTATTTT. The full variable domain, completed using reference TRBV19 and TRBJ2-3, is DGGITQSPKYLFRKEGQNVTLSCEQNLNHDAMYWYRQDPGQGLRLIYYSQIVNDFQKGDIAEGYSVSREKKESFPLTVTSAQKNPTAFYLCASSAGAAGGPADTQYFGPGTRLTVL.

The gene calls are TRBV29-1 and TRBJ2-5; 13 bases line up with TRBD2. The CDR3 has 19 amino acids. V lost 0 bases to trimming and J lost 0 bases; unmatched junction nucleotides: 10. The germline V gene encodes CDR1 SQVTM and CDR2 ANQGSEA. The CDR3 sequence is CSVEDRGGLAGTYQETQYF. The CDR3 coding sequence is TGCAGCGTTGAAGATCGCGGGGGACTAGCGGGAACATACCAAGAGACCCAGTACTTC.